This T cell receptor beta chain was recorded in a study of T-cell memory formation after mild COVID-19. This clonotype turned up a few times. V lost 5 bases and J lost 5, with 15 bases in between. Germline V lookup: CDR1 MNHEY, CDR2 SVGAGI. This CDR3 has 14 amino acids. Amplification by 5'RACE using constant-segment primers produced TCR alpha and TCR beta cDNA libraries that carried sample barcodes and UMIs. A single record per CDR3 protein comes from TCRdb applying MiXCR to the 5' RACE reads. This sample has about 340,000 distinct CDR3 sequences, with about a sixth found just once. The gene calls are TRBV6-5 and TRBJ1-1, with D maybe TRBD1 (5 bases). Input material: PBMCs or a T cell subset sorted from them (not recorded which). The TCR comes from a man aged 18 to 35 who had mild COVID-19 (a few samples of this study predate the infection). Cell type and time point are not known. Written as DNA, the CDR3 is TGTGCCAGCAGTCGGGACCCCTTAGGGACTGAAGCTTTCTTT. It codes for CASSRDPLGTEAFF.